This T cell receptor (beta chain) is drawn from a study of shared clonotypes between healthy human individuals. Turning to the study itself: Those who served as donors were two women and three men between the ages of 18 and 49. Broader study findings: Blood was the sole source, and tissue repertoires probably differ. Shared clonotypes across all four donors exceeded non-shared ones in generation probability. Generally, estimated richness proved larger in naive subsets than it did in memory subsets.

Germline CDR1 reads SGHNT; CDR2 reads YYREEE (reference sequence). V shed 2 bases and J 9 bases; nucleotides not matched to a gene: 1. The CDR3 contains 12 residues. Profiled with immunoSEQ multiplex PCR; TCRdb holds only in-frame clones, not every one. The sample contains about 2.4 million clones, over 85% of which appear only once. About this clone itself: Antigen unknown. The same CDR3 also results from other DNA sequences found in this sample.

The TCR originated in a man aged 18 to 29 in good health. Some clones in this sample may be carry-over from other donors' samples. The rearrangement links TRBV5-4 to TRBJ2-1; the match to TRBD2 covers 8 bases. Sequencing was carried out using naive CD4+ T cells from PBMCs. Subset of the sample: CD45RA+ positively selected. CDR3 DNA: TGTGCCAGCAGCTTAGCGGGAGTTGAGCAGTTCTTC. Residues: CASSLAGVEQFF.